This entry lists 15 T cell receptor beta chains sequenced from one sample in a study of cytomegalovirus exposure and HLA in healthy donors. The PCR employed 60 Vbeta primers together with 13 Jbeta primers. Here immunoSEQ multiplex PCR was the method, and the copy in TCRdb shows in-frame clones only, minus some. This sample has 140,000 to 150,000 clones; around a tenth occur once, and the top ten carry approximately 2%. The sequencing input was PBMCs. These receptors originate from a male donor in good health and CMV-seronegative.

This chain connects TRBV6-5 to TRBJ2-1; the match to TRBD2 covers 9 bases. V shed 0 bases and J 5 bases; nucleotides not matched to a gene: 5. Germline V gene data show CDR1 as MNHEY and CDR2 as SVGAGI. This CDR3 spans 16 amino acids. DNA for the CDR3: TGTGCCAGCAGTTACTCATCGGCTAGCGGGAACAATGAGCAGTTCTTC. It specifies CASSYSSASGNNEQFF.

CDR3 DNA: TGCAGCGTCGGTCGCACAGATACGCAGTATTTT. It encodes CSVGRTDTQYF. The chain couples TRBV29-1 to TRBJ2-3; D unclear. Trimming took 6 bases from V and 1 from J, leaving 5 bases between them. The germline V gene encodes CDR1 SQVTM and CDR2 ANQGSEA. There are 11 residues in the CDR3.

This chain connects TRBV6-1 to TRBJ2-5, with unresolved D. The CDR3 extends over 14 amino acids. Trimming took 7 bases from V and 5 from J, leaving 17 bases between them. CDR1 is MNHNS and CDR2 is SASEGT in the germline V gene. CDR3 nucleotide sequence: TGTGCCAGCAACCAAATAAGTGATGAGGAGACCCAGTACTTC. It specifies CASNQISDEETQYF.

Turning to this clone: The conserved phenylalanine or tryptophan is not found at the CDR3 terminus, so this likely reflects a read error. The chain combines TRBV6-6 with TRBJ1-5; D remains ambiguous. Germline V gene data show CDR1 as MNHNY and CDR2 as SVGAGI (reference sequence). The CDR3 contains 12 residues. CDR3: CASSNSNQPQHV. DNA of the CDR3: TGTGCAAGCAGCAATAGCAATCAGCCCCAGCATGTT.

This clone was seen a few times. The rearrangement uses TRBV2 and TRBJ2-7; weak D call: TRBD1 (5 bases). V was shortened by 8 bases and J by 2 bases, with 13 bases between the two germline ends. Germline loops: CDR1 SNHLY, CDR2 FYNNEI. The CDR3 totals 13 residues. CDR3 DNA: TGTGCCAGCCAGGGTTCGCCTACCTACGAGCAGTACTTC. The encoded protein is CASQGSPTYEQYF.

The chain carries TRBV4-3 and TRBJ2-2; 7 bases are a match to TRBD2. This CDR3 comprises 15 residues. Germline CDR1 is LGHNA and CDR2 is YSLEER. V lost 4 bases and J lost 5; bases outside the gene matches: 7. This CDR3 is CASSPVGGRTGELFF. The CDR3 DNA reads TGCGCCAGCAGCCCGGTGGGGGGGAGGACCGGGGAGCTGTTTTTT.

This clone was counted a few times. The chain links TRBV4-2 to TRBJ1-4; 7 bases map to TRBD1. Germline CDR1 reads LGHNA; CDR2 reads YNFKEQ. V lost 3 bases, J lost 5 bases, and 9 bases stayed unmatched. The length of the CDR3 is 16 residues. CDR3 DNA: TGTGCCAGCAGCCAGGATAATACAGGGGCGAATGAAAAACTGTTTTTT. Translation: CASSQDNTGANEKLFF.

V gene TRBV7-9 combines with J gene TRBJ1-5; D is possibly TRBD1 (6 bases). The CDR3 is made up of 13 amino acids. Germline CDR1 reads SEHNR; CDR2 reads FQNEAQ (reference sequence). Trimming stripped 6 bases from V and 7 bases from J, with 13 bases between. The CDR3 nucleotides read TGTGCCAGCAGTTCTGGGGGCGGCCAGCCCCAGCATTTT. It is translated as CASSSGGGQPQHF.

The chain is built from TRBV7-9 and TRBJ2-1; tentatively, D is TRBD2 (6 bases). Trimming removed 5 bases at V and 8 bases at J, with 13 bases between. In germline, CDR1 is SEHNR, CDR2 FQNEAQ (reference sequence). CDR3 length: 13 residues. DNA of the CDR3: TGTGCCAGCAGCGCTAGCGCCAAGTATGAGCAGTTCTTC. Translated, it gives CASSASAKYEQFF.

This clone came up a few times. This chain connects TRBV4-2 to TRBJ1-1, with unresolved D. V lost 4 bases to trimming and J lost 1 base, with 7 bases between them. Germline V gives CDR1 LGHNA, CDR2 YNFKEQ. The CDR3 sequence is 13 residues long. The CDR3 DNA reads TGTGCCAGCAGCCTCGGGAGGAACACTGAAGCTTTCTTT. Protein product: CASSLGRNTEAFF.

This clone has just a few counts. The chain joins TRBV6-5 to TRBJ2-7; TRBD2 is a possible D gene (5 bases). This CDR3 has 13 residues. Between the trimmed V and J ends, which lost 6 bases and 6 bases, there was a span of 15 bases. Germline CDR1 and CDR2: MNHEY and SVGAGI. CDR3 sequence: CASRTPRGSEQYF. DNA for the CDR3: TGTGCCAGCAGGACTCCCCGAGGGAGCGAGCAGTACTTC.

The rearrangement joins TRBV6-1 to TRBJ2-1; 7 bases map to TRBD1. In germline, CDR1 is MNHNS, CDR2 SASEGT. J was trimmed by 7 bases and V by 11 bases; bases with no gene match: 11. There are 13 residues in the CDR3. The CDR3 loop reads CAVPARGYNEQFF. In nucleotides, the CDR3 is TGTGCCGTCCCGGCCAGGGGGTATAATGAGCAGTTCTTC.

The CDR3 spells CASSSGQGATLNTEAFF. CDR3 DNA sequence: TGTGCCAGCAGCTCGGGACAGGGGGCCACTTTGAACACTGAAGCTTTCTTT. This chain joins TRBV7-9 and TRBJ1-1, with 12 nucleotides matching TRBD1. The CDR3 covers 17 residues. V dropped 4 bases and J dropped 0; count of bases not matched to a gene: 6. The germline V gene has CDR1 SEHNR and CDR2 FQNEAQ (reference sequence).

The chain is built from TRBV6-6 and TRBJ1-2; D is possibly TRBD1 (5 bases). CDR1 is MNHNY, CDR2 SVGAGI, per germline (reference sequence). The CDR3 extends over 12 amino acids. V gave up 6 bases and J gave up 9 bases, with 14 bases separating them. Here the CDR3 reads CASSSTGLRYTF. The DNA of the CDR3 is TGTGCCAGCAGCTCCACAGGCCTCCGCTACACCTTC.

This clone was observed a handful of times. The gene calls are TRBV7-9 and TRBJ1-5; D is perhaps TRBD1 (5 bases). This CDR3 is 14 amino acids long. Germline CDR1 SEHNR, CDR2 FQNEAQ (reference sequence). V was trimmed by 8 bases and J by 10 bases, leaving 21 bases between them. DNA of the CDR3: TGTGCCAGCTCCGTGGAGAGCCCGGGGGAACCCCAGCATTTT. This gives the protein CASSVESPGEPQHF.